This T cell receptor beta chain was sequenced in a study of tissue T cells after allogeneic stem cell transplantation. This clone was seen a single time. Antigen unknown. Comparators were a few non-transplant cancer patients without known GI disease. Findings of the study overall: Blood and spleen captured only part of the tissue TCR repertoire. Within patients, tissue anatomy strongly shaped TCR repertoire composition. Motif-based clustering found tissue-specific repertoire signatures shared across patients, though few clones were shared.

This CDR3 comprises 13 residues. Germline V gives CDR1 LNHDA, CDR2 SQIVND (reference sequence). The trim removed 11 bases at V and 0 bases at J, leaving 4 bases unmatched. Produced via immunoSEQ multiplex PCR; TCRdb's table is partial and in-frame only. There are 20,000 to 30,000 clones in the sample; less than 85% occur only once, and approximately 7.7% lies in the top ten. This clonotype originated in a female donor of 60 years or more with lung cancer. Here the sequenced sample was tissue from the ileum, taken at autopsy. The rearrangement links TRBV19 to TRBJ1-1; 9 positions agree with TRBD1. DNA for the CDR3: TGTGCCGCAAACAGGGGGCTGAACACTGAAGCTTTCTTT. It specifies CAANRGLNTEAFF.